This TCR beta chain was retrieved from a study of T cell repertoires in cytomegalovirus infection (dated by TCRdb to between 2019 and 2020). The study in broad terms: Alongside well-studied HLA-B-restricted epitopes, the peptide stimulations were aimed at recently identified HLA-C-restricted CMV epitopes, whose presentation resists viral immunomodulation. Donor HLA type was relevant to the analysis, because carriage of CMV infection together with the matching HLA type was indicated by public TCR beta signatures.

The investigation overall reported the following: In both this cohort and an independent roughly 350-donor cohort, the cumulative frequency of public TCR beta family members distinguished carriers of CMV infection plus the relevant HLA type. The ex vivo response was dominated by HLA-C-restricted CMV-specific TCR beta clonotypes, which also provided the single most frequent clonotype in two of eight donors.

Its CDR3 holds 12 amino acids, cysteine through phenylalanine. Only the CDR3 portion is preserved as DNA: 36 bases, with reading frame beginning at the first base. V is reduced by 4 bases and J by 5 bases, leaving a spacing of 6 bases between them. CDR1 and CDR2, per the germline V gene (reference sequence), are MNHEY and SMNVEV. Taken with the paper, the label for treatment or condition translates to: in vitro stimulation with specific CMV peptide epitopes to enrich CMV-specific T cells. Sequencing relied on an Illumina HiSeq 1500. The public reads were reprocessed in TCRdb via fastp at Q25 and MiXCR, keeping in-frame beta chains. Each entry merges the rows of one CDR3 protein and shows their most common DNA and genes. The sample has roughly 120,000 distinct CDR3 sequences on record, more than 30% of them singletons. The ten largest clones add up to approximately 59% of the sample. About this clonotype: Its target antigen remains unknown. The sample holds no much larger clone one base away, and base qualities are not on file.

Here the sequenced sample was CD8+ T cells from cultured PBMCs, taken from culture after CMV antigen stimulation. This TCR was recovered from a human donor in good health (CMV status not recorded). Some clones in this sample may be carry-over from other donors' samples. The V and J genes are TRBV27 and TRBJ2-1; no D gene is confidently identified. Read as DNA, the sequence is TGTGCCAGCAGTTCCCTAAACAATGAGCAGTTCTTC. This codes for CASSSLNNEQFF.